The next 14 T cell receptor beta chains were all read from a single sample in a study of blood T cell repertoires in COVID-19. The data were produced by immunoSEQ multiplex PCR, yet TCRdb's version contains in-frame clones alone and is incomplete. The profile shows about 220,000 clones, approximately 79% of them singletons. Sample: peripheral blood. The receptor set was obtained from a human donor in a cohort sampled during active COVID-19.

V gene TRBV19 combines with J gene TRBJ2-7, with D unresolved. The germline CDR1 and CDR2 sequences are LNHDA and SQIVND (reference sequence). V gave up 3 bases and J gave up 0 bases, with 9 bases separating them. The CDR3 contains 14 residues. CDR3 coding DNA: TGTGCCAGTAGTATCCAGTTAAGCTCCTACGAGCAGTACTTC. Its protein product is CASSIQLSSYEQYF.

The chain carries TRBV27 and TRBJ1-4; D gene ambiguous. V was cut by 2 bases and J by 5 bases, with 12 bases left in between. CDR1 and CDR2 (germline): MNHEY, SMNVEV (reference sequence). CDR3 length: 15 amino acids. Written as DNA, the CDR3 is TGTGCCAGCAGTTTACGCGGACTGTCGAATGAAAAACTGTTTTTT. Residues: CASSLRGLSNEKLFF.

The rearrangement joins TRBV28 to TRBJ2-7; 7 nucleotides match TRBD1. The CDR3 length is 13 residues. Germline loops: CDR1 MDHEN, CDR2 SYDVKM. Trimming took 6 bases from V and 2 from J; bases not matched to a gene: 4. CDR3 amino acids: CASRGQATYEQYF. The CDR3 nucleotides are TGTGCCAGCAGAGGACAGGCTACCTACGAGCAGTACTTC.

This sequence joins TRBV4-3 and TRBJ2-5; 9 positions agree with TRBD1. The junction had 10 bases not matched to a gene; V was cut back by 0 bases and J by 5 bases. CDR3 size: 17 residues. CDR1 is LGHNA and CDR2 is YSLEER in the germline V gene. The CDR3 DNA reads as TGCGCCAGCAGCCAAGAGCCTTCACAGGGGGCAAGGGAGACCCAGTACTTC. It translates to CASSQEPSQGARETQYF.

This clone was picked up many times. This sequence joins TRBV19 and TRBJ2-2, with 10 bases identical to TRBD2. In germline, CDR1 is LNHDA, CDR2 SQIVND (reference sequence). J gave up 3 bases and V 2 bases, and 6 bases lay outside the gene matches. This CDR3 contains 17 residues. The CDR3 sequence: CASSITLAGAHTGELFF. CDR3 DNA: TGTGCCAGTAGTATAACCCTAGCGGGGGCCCACACCGGGGAGCTGTTTTTT.

This rearrangement joins TRBV4-1 to TRBJ1-5; the D is unclear. The germline V gene encodes CDR1 MGHRA and CDR2 YSYEKL. CDR3 size: 15 residues. The V gene lost 3 bases and the J gene lost 1 base, with 10 bases spanning the gap. The CDR3 nucleotides read TGCGCCAGCAGCCACACTCGGTTCAGCAATCAGCCCCAGCATTTT. It is translated as CASSHTRFSNQPQHF.

This chain joins TRBV6-5 and TRBJ1-2, with TRBD1 matching 11 bases. Germline CDR1 reads MNHEY; CDR2 reads SVGAGI. The junction had 6 bases not matched to a gene; V was cut back by 1 base and J by 8 bases. CDR3 length: 15 amino acids. The CDR3, as DNA: TGTGCCAGCAGTTACTGGGGACAGGGGGTTTACGGCTACACCTTC. This encodes CASSYWGQGVYGYTF.

The rearrangement uses TRBV28 and TRBJ1-2; 9 nucleotides align to TRBD1. CDR1 and CDR2 from the germline V gene are MDHEN and SYDVKM. The CDR3 covers 15 residues. J gave up 5 bases and V 3 bases, and 7 bases lay outside the gene matches. This CDR3 is CASSFRQGGIYGYTF. As DNA, the CDR3 is TGTGCCAGCAGTTTTAGACAGGGGGGGATTTATGGCTACACCTTC.

This clone was found once. The chain links TRBV4-1 to TRBJ2-1; the match to TRBD2 covers 8 bases. The CDR3 spans 15 residues. The germline V gene encodes CDR1 MGHRA and CDR2 YSYEKL. After removal of 2 bases from V and 3 bases from J, the junction contained 3 bases not matched to a gene. CDR3 coding DNA: TGCGCCAGCAGCCAACCCGGGACTAGCTACAATGAGCAGTTCTTC. Translated, it gives CASSQPGTSYNEQFF.

This chain joins TRBV5-1 and TRBJ1-4, with D possibly matching TRBD1 (6 bases). In germline, CDR1 is SGHRS, CDR2 YFSETQ. V was pared by 4 bases and J by 4 bases, with 14 bases between. This CDR3 has 15 amino acids. The CDR3 sequence is CASSGYTGLNEKLFF. CDR3 bases: TGCGCCAGCAGCGGATACACAGGGCTTAATGAAAAACTGTTTTTT.

This chain links TRBV12-3 or TRBV12-4 with TRBJ2-3; maybe TRBD2 (6 bases). V gave up 8 bases and J gave up 3 bases, with 12 bases separating them. The CDR3 totals 13 residues. The CDR3 region has the DNA TGTGCCAGCGGGGGGAGAGGGACAGATACGCAGTATTTT. Translated, it gives CASGGRGTDTQYF.

The CDR3 bases are TGTGCCAGTAGTATAGGGACTAGCGCGACCTACGAGCAGTACTTC. Residues: CASSIGTSATYEQYF. The rearrangement uses TRBV19 and TRBJ2-7, with 9 bases fitting TRBD2. The CDR3 has 15 residues. The ends lost 1 base at V and 2 bases at J; junction bases unmatched: 3. Germline values: CDR1 LNHDA, CDR2 SQIVND (reference sequence).

The chain recombines TRBV28 with TRBJ1-1; D gene unclear. V lost 8 bases to trimming and J lost 1 base, with 5 bases between them. The CDR3 covers 11 residues. Germline V gene data show CDR1 as MDHEN and CDR2 as SYDVKM. The CDR3 coding sequence is TGTGCCAGCTGGGCGAACACTGAAGCTTTCTTT. Translated: CASWANTEAFF.

This clone was detected only a few times. The rearrangement links TRBV9 to TRBJ1-3; D remains ambiguous. The CDR3 covers 16 residues. Per the germline V gene, CDR1 is SGDLS and CDR2 is YYNGEE. Trimming pared 4 bases from V and 0 bases from J, leaving 14 bases between. The CDR3 region is CASSPYGSLSGNTIYF. The DNA of the CDR3 is TGTGCCAGCAGCCCATACGGGTCCCTCTCTGGAAACACCATATATTTT.